The 10 T cell receptor beta chains presented below share a single source sample, sequenced in a study of metastatic and nonmetastatic thyroid tumors. All patients were untreated before thyroid surgery. With MiXCR, TCRdb reprocessed the PCR reads. Of 75,000 to 100,000 clones in the sample, 10% to 15% were seen once. Sequences were obtained from blood. The receptors come from a female donor with papillary thyroid cancer or a benign thyroid nodule (not recorded which). Some clones in this sample may be carry-over from other donors' samples.

This clone showed up many times. This chain links TRBV28 with TRBJ2-3; TRBD2 agrees at 8 bases. The germline V gene has CDR1 MDHEN and CDR2 SYDVKM. Trimming removed 5 bases from V and 1 base from J; junction bases left unmatched: 8. There are 16 residues in the CDR3. The CDR3 DNA follows: TGTGCCAGCAGTCCAGCCGGGAGGGCGGGCACAGATACGCAGTATTTT. Protein product: CASSPAGRAGTDTQYF. Using reference TRBV28 and TRBJ2-3 for the parts outside the CDR3, the full variable domain is DVKVTQSSRYLVKRTGEKVFLECVQDMDHENMFWYRQDPGLGLRLIYFSYDVKMKEKGDIPEGYSVSREKKERFSLILESASTNQTSMYLCASSPAGRAGTDTQYFGPGTRLTVL.

This clone came up many times. The V gene is TRBV20-1, the J gene TRBJ2-1; 7 positions agree with TRBD1. V dropped 3 bases and J dropped 0; count of bases not matched to a gene: 5. The CDR3 contains 15 residues. Germline CDR1 reads DFQATT; CDR2 reads SNEGSKA (reference sequence). The CDR3 region is CSASPWDSSYNEQFF. As DNA, the CDR3 is TGCAGTGCTAGCCCTTGGGACAGCTCCTACAATGAGCAGTTCTTC.

This clone was counted many times. J is TRBJ2-5 and V is TRBV7-9; TRBD1 matches at 7 bases. Germline loops: CDR1 SEHNR, CDR2 FQNEAQ (reference sequence). This CDR3 spans 16 amino acids. Trimming took 1 base from V and 5 from J; bases not matched to a gene: 10. The CDR3 DNA reads TGTGCCAGCAGCTTAGAGGGCACCAGGGGGTTCGAGACCCAGTACTTC. As protein: CASSLEGTRGFETQYF.

The chain is built from TRBV6-1 and TRBJ1-6; D not resolved. Trimming shortened V by 6 bases and J by 6 bases, and 12 bases separated the two germline ends. In germline, CDR1 is MNHNS, CDR2 SASEGT. There are 14 residues in the CDR3. CDR3: CASRAAGINSPLHF. CDR3 coding DNA: TGTGCCAGCAGAGCGGCAGGCATTAATTCACCCCTCCACTTT.

This clone was detected many times. Other DNA sequences of this sample code for an identical CDR3. The chain uses TRBV6-2 or TRBV6-3 and TRBJ2-3; 8 positions agree with TRBD2. V was clipped by 2 bases and J by 3 bases; unmatched bases: 7. Germline CDR1 is MNHEY and CDR2 is SVGEGT. The CDR3 spans 16 residues. This chain's CDR3 is CASSYGLAGGTDTQYF. As DNA, the CDR3 is TGTGCCAGCAGTTACGGACTAGCCGGAGGGACAGATACGCAGTATTTT.

In this sample, this clone turned up a few times. The V call is TRBV20-1, the J call TRBJ2-4; unclear D gene. Trimming stripped 2 bases from V and 0 bases from J, with 14 bases between. The CDR3 length is 16 residues. Germline V CDR1 and CDR2: DFQATT, SNEGSKA (reference sequence). For the CDR3, the DNA is TGCAGTGCTAGATCCCGGATAGTACTAGCCAAAAACATTCAGTACTTC. Its protein product is CSARSRIVLAKNIQYF.

This clone was seen at least ten times. This chain links TRBV6-5 with TRBJ2-7; 12 nucleotides agree with TRBD2. After removal of 2 bases from V and 0 bases from J, the junction contained 14 bases not matched to a gene. This CDR3 has 20 residues. Germline values: CDR1 MNHEY, CDR2 SVGAGI. This chain's CDR3 is CASSYPRLAGEFLYSYEQYF. In DNA, the CDR3 is TGTGCCAGCAGTTACCCTAGACTAGCGGGAGAGTTCTTGTACTCCTACGAGCAGTACTTC.

Note on this clone: An end of the junction differs from the germline gene, which may be a read error. V usage is TRBV12-3 or TRBV12-4 and J usage is TRBJ2-7; unclear D gene. The length of the CDR3 is 12 residues. In DNA, the CDR3 is TGTGCCAGCAGTCAGAGGACCTACGATCAGTACTTC. Encoded protein: CASSQRTYDQYF.

This clone was seen at least ten times. This chain uses TRBV2 with TRBJ2-2; 7 bases are shared with TRBD1. The CDR3 is 13 residues long. The ends lost 4 bases at V and 7 bases at J; junction bases unmatched: 3. Germline V gives CDR1 SNHLY, CDR2 FYNNEI. The CDR3 reads CASSGTGVGELFF. CDR3 sequence (DNA): TGTGCCAGCAGTGGTACAGGGGTCGGGGAGCTGTTTTTT.

A note on this clone: The germline gene is not matched at one end of the junction; a read error may be the cause. The sample contains more than one DNA sequence encoding this CDR3. The chain employs TRBV11-1 and TRBJ2-3; TRBD2 aligns across 9 bases. The germline gives CDR1 SGHAT, CDR2 FQDESV (reference sequence). The CDR3 is 17 residues long. The CDR3: CASSRRGLAGASDTQYF. The CDR3, as DNA: TGTGCCAGCAGCCGCCGGGGACTAGCTGGAGCCTCAGATACTCAGTATTTT.